The 24 T cell receptor beta chains presented below share a single source sample, sequenced in a study of cytomegalovirus exposure and HLA in healthy donors. PCR involved 60 Vbeta and 13 Jbeta primers. The method was immunoSEQ multiplex PCR; TCRdb's version includes in-frame clones alone and lacks a portion of them. The sample contains roughly 160,000 clones, approximately 84% of which appear only once. Sequenced sample: PBMCs. Receptors originate from a boy between 2 and 10 years old in good health and CMV-seronegative.

This clone appeared a few times. The chain couples TRBV21-1 to TRBJ2-1; TRBD1 was called by the table and not checked on the DNA. TRBV21-1 is noted as a pseudogene. The CDR3 length is 16 residues. CDR3 residues: CASSSSDTHSYNEQFF. The CDR3 nucleotides read TGTGCCAGCAGCTCCTCGGACACACACTCCTACAATGAGCAGTTCTTC.

Only a few counts were recorded for this clone. The chain recombines TRBV18 with TRBJ2-1; 7 bases align to TRBD2. This CDR3 contains 14 residues. Losses at the gene ends were 4 bases for V and 7 bases for J; bases not matched to a gene: 7. The germline V gene encodes CDR1 KGHSH and CDR2 LQKENI. The CDR3 spells CASSLSREINEQFF. Here the CDR3 DNA reads TGTGCCAGCTCACTCTCGCGGGAGATTAATGAGCAGTTCTTC.

The chain employs TRBV9 and TRBJ2-1; the D gene is possibly TRBD2 (6 bases). V was pared by 3 bases and J by 8 bases, with 15 bases between. The V gene's germline CDR1 is SGDLS and CDR2 YYNGEE. The CDR3 sequence is 14 residues long. The CDR3 sequence is CASSAGRKLDEQFF. The CDR3 DNA sequence: TGTGCCAGCAGCGCTGGGAGGAAATTAGATGAGCAGTTCTTC.

This sequence joins TRBV27 and TRBJ1-5, with 7 bases fitting TRBD1. J was trimmed by 6 bases and V by 5 bases; bases with no gene match: 16. This CDR3 region has 17 residues. CDR1 is MNHEY and CDR2 is SMNVEV in the germline V gene (reference sequence). As DNA, the CDR3 is TGTGCCAGCAGTGTTTCCTCTACGGGACAGCTTAGTCAGCCCCAGCATTTT. This encodes CASSVSSTGQLSQPQHF.

The J gene is TRBJ2-3, the V gene TRBV5-1, with 9 bases that match TRBD1. The ends lost 3 bases at V and 0 bases at J; junction bases unmatched: 5. Germline V gives CDR1 SGHRS, CDR2 YFSETQ. The length of the CDR3 is 16 residues. The CDR3 nucleotides read TGCGCCAGCAGCTCAGACAGGGGGGTTAGCACAGATACGCAGTATTTT. The encoded protein is CASSSDRGVSTDTQYF.

This chain connects TRBV9 to TRBJ2-7, with TRBD2 identical over 7 bases. Per the germline V gene, CDR1 is SGDLS and CDR2 is YYNGEE. The CDR3 sequence is 15 residues long. The ends lost 2 bases at V and 0 bases at J; junction bases unmatched: 5. The CDR3 region has the DNA TGTGCCAGCAGCGTGGGCGGGAGTGCCTCCTACGAGCAGTACTTC. Residues: CASSVGGSASYEQYF.

V usage is TRBV21-1 and J usage is TRBJ2-3; the table's TRBD1 call for D was not verified on the DNA. TRBV21-1 corresponds to a pseudogene. CDR3 length equals 13 residues. Written as DNA, the CDR3 is TGTGCCAGCAGCAGGCACCGCACAGATACGCAGTATTTT. Translated: CASSRHRTDTQYF.

The V and J genes are TRBV4-1 and TRBJ2-2; TRBD1 agrees at 7 bases. The V segment lost 2 bases and the J segment 8 bases; nucleotides outside the gene matches: 8. This CDR3 has 15 residues. Per germline, CDR1 MGHRA and CDR2 YSYEKL. The CDR3: CASSQPAAGGGELFF. In DNA, the CDR3 is TGCGCCAGCAGCCAACCGGCGGCAGGGGGAGGGGAGCTGTTTTTT.

V usage is TRBV4-1 and J usage is TRBJ2-5; TRBD2 agrees at 7 bases. The germline CDR1 and CDR2 sequences are MGHRA and YSYEKL. The CDR3 covers 17 residues. Losses at the gene ends were 0 bases for V and 5 bases for J; bases not matched to a gene: 12. The CDR3 sequence: CASSQDSPGGGWETQYF. The CDR3 coding sequence is TGCGCCAGCAGCCAAGACTCACCTGGGGGGGGGTGGGAGACCCAGTACTTC.

The rearrangement joins TRBV7-9 to TRBJ1-3, with 11 bases matching TRBD1. Germline values: CDR1 SEHNR, CDR2 FQNEAQ (reference sequence). The CDR3 sequence is 15 residues long. The J segment lost 8 bases and the V segment lost 5 bases, leaving 8 bases of the junction unmatched. The CDR3: CASSRRTGGTDTIYF. DNA for the CDR3: TGTGCCAGCAGCCGGAGGACAGGGGGCACGGACACCATATATTTT.

The chain has TRBV5-6 and TRBJ1-2; D remains ambiguous. Germline lookup yields CDR1 SGHDT and CDR2 YYEEEE. There are 13 residues in the CDR3. Trimming stripped 4 bases from V and 0 bases from J, with 7 bases between. The CDR3 loop reads CASSPRANYGYTF. The CDR3 DNA sequence: TGTGCCAGCAGCCCAAGAGCTAACTATGGCTACACCTTC.

The chain combines TRBV19 with TRBJ1-3; D uncertain. The CDR3 runs 14 residues. V lost 2 bases and J 3 bases, leaving 8 bases between the germline ends. The germline CDR1 and CDR2 sequences are LNHDA and SQIVND (reference sequence). Written as DNA, the CDR3 is TGTGCCAGTAGTATACGGGGAATTGGAAACACCATATATTTT. This gives the protein CASSIRGIGNTIYF.

The DNA for the CDR3 is TGTGCCAGCTCACCAACTAGCGGGAGTGTTCATGAGCAGTTCTTC. Translated, it gives CASSPTSGSVHEQFF. V usage is TRBV18 and J usage is TRBJ2-1; 11 nucleotides line up with TRBD2. The CDR3 spans 15 residues. J lost 8 bases, V lost 2 bases, and 5 bases had no gene match. Germline-derived CDR1 and CDR2 are KGHSH and LQKENI. The variable domain in full, completed from reference TRBV18 and TRBJ2-1, reads NAGVMQNPRHLVRRRGQEARLRCSPMKGHSHVYWYRQLPEEGLKFMVYLQKENIIDESGMPKERFSAEFPKEGPSILRIQQVVRGDSAAYFCASSPTSGSVHEQFFGPGTRLTVL.

The V call is TRBV6-1, the J call TRBJ2-2; 10 bases are a match to TRBD1. This CDR3 has 14 residues. Germline CDR1 and CDR2: MNHNS and SASEGT. V lost 7 bases and J lost 4; bases outside the gene matches: 3. The CDR3 loop reads CASTDRGATGELFF. Here the CDR3 DNA reads TGTGCCAGCACGGACAGGGGGGCCACCGGGGAGCTGTTTTTT.

The V gene is TRBV6-6, the J gene TRBJ1-2, with D uncertain. Germline V gene lookup returns CDR1 MNHNY and CDR2 SVGAGI (reference sequence). V shed 2 bases and J shed 0 bases, with 4 bases lying between them. CDR3 length: 13 amino acids. CDR3 amino acids: CASSYLANYGYTF. The CDR3 DNA follows: TGTGCCAGCAGTTACCTAGCTAACTATGGCTACACCTTC.

This clone is a singleton in its sample. The genes are TRBV28 and TRBJ2-1, with TRBD2 identical over 7 bases. There are 16 residues in the CDR3. V shed 4 bases and J 8 bases; nucleotides not matched to a gene: 14. Germline CDR1 MDHEN, CDR2 SYDVKM. This CDR3 is CASSYDVAGEDDEQFF. DNA of the CDR3: TGTGCCAGCAGTTATGATGTGGCGGGAGAGGACGATGAGCAGTTCTTC.

The chain has TRBV28 and TRBJ2-7, with 13 bases that match TRBD2. Trimming took 3 bases from V and 2 from J; bases not matched to a gene: 1. The CDR3 loop spans 15 amino acids. Germline CDR1 is MDHEN and CDR2 is SYDVKM. CDR3 coding DNA: TGTGCCAGCAGTTTTGGGACTAGCGGGACCTACGAGCAGTACTTC. It translates to CASSFGTSGTYEQYF.

In this sample, this clone turned up once. The chain has TRBV6-6 and TRBJ2-7; TRBD2 matches at 9 bases. The germline V gene encodes CDR1 MNHNY and CDR2 SVGAGI (reference sequence). The CDR3 totals 14 residues. Trimming took 9 bases from V and 2 from J; bases not matched to a gene: 8. The CDR3 region is CARTPGLAPYEQYF. The DNA for the CDR3 is TGTGCCAGAACGCCGGGACTAGCCCCCTACGAGCAGTACTTC.

This clone was detected only a few times. This chain links TRBV6-1 with TRBJ1-1; possible D gene TRBD1, 6 bases. The V gene's germline CDR1 is MNHNS and CDR2 SASEGT. Trimming removed 1 base at V and 11 bases at J, with 17 bases between. The CDR3 runs to 14 residues. CDR3 bases: TGTGCCAGCAGTGAAGGCAGGTTCTCAGGGGTCGCTTTCTTT. Translating gives CASSEGRFSGVAFF.

This clone was recorded only once. This chain links TRBV29-1 with TRBJ1-2; 7 bases align to TRBD1. With 3 bases clipped from V and 5 bases from J, the junction kept 9 bases outside the gene matches. The CDR3 contains 14 residues. Germline CDR1 reads SQVTM; CDR2 reads ANQGSEA. CDR3 nucleotide sequence: TGCAGCGTTGAGATACAGGGGAGAGTGTATGGCTACACCTTC. It is translated as CSVEIQGRVYGYTF.

The V gene is TRBV5-1, the J gene TRBJ1-4; perhaps TRBD1 as D (5 bases). Germline V CDR1 and CDR2: SGHRS, YFSETQ. V shed 2 bases and J shed 7 bases, with 12 bases lying between them. This CDR3 is 14 amino acids long. CDR3 DNA: TGCGCCAGCAGCTTTGGCCGGGGGACTGAAAAACTGTTTTTT. Translated: CASSFGRGTEKLFF.

The table lists this clone with a few counts. This chain uses TRBV2 with TRBJ1-3, with 9 bases lining up with TRBD1. CDR1 is SNHLY and CDR2 is FYNNEI in the germline V gene. With 5 bases clipped from V and 7 bases from J, the junction kept 6 bases outside the gene matches. The CDR3 covers 14 residues. The CDR3 loop reads CASSSGTGLNTIYF. The CDR3 bases are TGTGCCAGCAGTTCCGGGACAGGGCTTAACACCATATATTTT. Full variable domain (missing parts from reference TRBV2 and TRBJ1-3): EPEVTQTPSHQVTQMGQEVILRCVPISNHLYFYWYRQILGQKVEFLVSFYNNEISEKSEIFDDQFSVERPDGSNFTLKIRSTKLEDSAMYFCASSSGTGLNTIYFGEGSWLTVV.

The chain employs TRBV4-1 and TRBJ1-2; the D gene is possibly TRBD1 (5 bases). The CDR3 runs to 13 residues. V shed 0 bases and J shed 4 bases, with 6 bases lying between them. Germline CDR1 is MGHRA and CDR2 is YSYEKL. CDR3 coding DNA: TGCGCCAGCAGCCAAGAGACAGCCTATGGCTACACCTTC. It yields the protein CASSQETAYGYTF.

This chain uses TRBV12-5 with TRBJ2-4, with 8 bases identical to TRBD1. V trimming: 7 bases; J trimming: 8 bases; junction bases outside the gene matches: 10. Germline lookup yields CDR1 LGHNT and CDR2 FRNRAP. The CDR3 totals 14 residues. The CDR3 loop is CASADTGGLDIQYF. CDR3 coding DNA: TGTGCTAGTGCCGATACAGGGGGTTTGGACATTCAGTACTTC.